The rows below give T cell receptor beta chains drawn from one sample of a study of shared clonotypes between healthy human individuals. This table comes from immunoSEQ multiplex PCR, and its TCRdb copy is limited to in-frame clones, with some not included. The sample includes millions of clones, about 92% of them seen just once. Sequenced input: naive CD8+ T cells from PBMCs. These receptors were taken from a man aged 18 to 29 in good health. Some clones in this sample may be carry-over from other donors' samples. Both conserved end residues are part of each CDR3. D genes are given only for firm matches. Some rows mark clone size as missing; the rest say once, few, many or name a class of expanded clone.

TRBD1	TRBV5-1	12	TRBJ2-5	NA	CASKDRGETQYF	TGCGCCAGCAAGGACAGGGGAGAGACCCAGTACTTC
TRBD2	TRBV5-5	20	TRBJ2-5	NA	CASSWGRPGLAGESGETQYF	TGTGCCAGCAGCTGGGGCCGACCGGGACTAGCGGGAGAATCGGGAGAGACCCAGTACTTC
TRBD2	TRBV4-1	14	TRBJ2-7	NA	CASSQIAGAYEQYF	TGCGCCAGCAGCCAAATAGCGGGGGCCTACGAGCAGTACTTC
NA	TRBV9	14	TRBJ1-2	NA	CASSGNQGADGYTF	TGTGCCAGCAGCGGTAATCAGGGAGCGGATGGCTACACCTTC
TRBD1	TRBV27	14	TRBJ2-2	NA	CASGWTGVLGELFF	TGTGCCAGCGGCTGGACAGGTGTTTTGGGGGAGCTGTTTTTT
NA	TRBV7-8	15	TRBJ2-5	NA	CASSPRASIGETQYF	TGTGCCAGCAGCCCACGGGCTAGCATCGGAGAGACCCAGTACTTC
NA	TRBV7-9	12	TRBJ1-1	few	CASSHDRTEAFF	TGTGCCAGCAGCCATGACAGAACTGAAGCTTTCTTT
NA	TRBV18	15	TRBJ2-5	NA	CASSLLKGSPETQYF	TGTGCCAGCTCACTCCTTAAGGGGTCCCCAGAGACCCAGTACTTC
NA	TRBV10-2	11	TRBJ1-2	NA	CASSEGGGYTF	TGCGCCAGCAGTGAGGGCGGTGGCTACACCTTC
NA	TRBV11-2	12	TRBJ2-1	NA	CASSLVTNEQFF	TGTGCCAGCAGCTTGGTCACCAATGAGCAGTTCTTC
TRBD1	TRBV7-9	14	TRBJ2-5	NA	CASSFGTGEETQYF	TGTGCCAGCAGCTTCGGGACAGGCGAAGAGACCCAGTACTTC